One sample yielded the 8 T cell receptor beta chains listed below, sequenced in a study of cytomegalovirus exposure and HLA in healthy donors. Primers included in the PCR were 60 Vbeta and 13 Jbeta primers. Only in-frame clones appear in the TCRdb table, and some are missing; sequencing was by immunoSEQ multiplex PCR. The data show under 95,000 clones, 7.5% to 8.5% seen once. The sequenced sample was PBMCs. The receptors here all came from a man between 50 and 59 years old in good health and CMV-seronegative.

The chain uses TRBV5-4 and TRBJ2-7; TRBD2 is a possible D gene (5 bases). Trimming cost V 3 bases and J 4 bases, with 11 bases left between them. The CDR3 contains 13 residues. Per the germline V gene, CDR1 is SGHNT and CDR2 is YYREEE (reference sequence). DNA of the CDR3: TGTGCCAGCAGCTGGACTCTCAATTACGAGCAGTACTTC. Protein product: CASSWTLNYEQYF.

The J gene is TRBJ1-6, the V gene TRBV6-5; 8 bases are shared with TRBD1. CDR1 and CDR2 from the germline V gene are MNHEY and SVGAGI. J lost 2 bases, V lost 7 bases, and 1 base had no gene match. The CDR3 has 14 residues. The CDR3 bases are TGTGCCAGCAAGACAGGGGCCTATAATTCACCCCTCCACTTT. Its protein is CASKTGAYNSPLHF.

The chain recombines TRBV10-3 with TRBJ2-7; possibly TRBD1 for D (6 bases). V was trimmed by 0 bases and J by 3 bases, leaving 15 bases between them. The CDR3 has 16 amino acids. CDR1 is ENHRY, CDR2 SYGVKD, per germline. CDR3: CAISESSGAGVYEQYF. In nucleotides, the CDR3 is TGTGCCATCAGTGAGTCCTCAGGGGCAGGAGTCTACGAGCAGTACTTC.

The sample holds a few counts of this clone. This chain connects TRBV7-9 to TRBJ2-7, with 8 bases fitting TRBD1. The CDR3 is made up of 13 amino acids. Germline-derived CDR1 and CDR2 are SEHNR and FQNEAQ (reference sequence). The ends lost 2 bases at V and 6 bases at J; junction bases unmatched: 3. The CDR3 loop reads CASSLSTGGEQYF. The CDR3 DNA follows: TGTGCCAGCAGCTTATCAACAGGGGGCGAGCAGTACTTC.

V is TRBV6-4 and J is TRBJ1-4, with D unresolved. Trimming took off 5 bases at V and 5 bases at J, with 6 bases between the two ends. Germline CDR1 is MRHNA and CDR2 is SNTAGT. The CDR3 has 12 amino acids. The CDR3 region is CASSWANEKLFF. CDR3 nucleotides: TGTGCCAGCAGTTGGGCCAATGAAAAACTGTTTTTT.

Only a few counts were recorded for this clone. The rearrangement uses TRBV5-6 and TRBJ2-2, with D unclear. V lost 2 bases, J lost 0 bases, and 14 bases lay in between. The germline V gene encodes CDR1 SGHDT and CDR2 YYEEEE. CDR3 length: 17 residues. Here the CDR3 reads CASSFGINVANTGELFF. The CDR3 DNA reads TGTGCCAGCAGCTTCGGTATTAATGTCGCGAACACCGGGGAGCTGTTTTTT.

The J gene is TRBJ1-3, the V gene TRBV7-2, with 7 bases fitting TRBD1. The CDR3 contains 13 residues. CDR1 is SGHTA and CDR2 is FQGNSA in the germline V gene. The trim removed 3 bases at V and 7 bases at J, leaving 3 bases unmatched. CDR3 sequence reads: CASSLGQSNTIYF. DNA for the CDR3: TGTGCCAGCAGCTTGGGACAGTCCAACACCATATATTTT.

The chain employs TRBV6-5 and TRBJ2-7, with D possibly TRBD1 on 6 matching bases. This CDR3 is built from 14 residues. The V end was cut by 6 bases, the J end by 2 bases, with 14 bases between. The germline V gene has CDR1 MNHEY and CDR2 SVGAGI. As DNA, the CDR3 is TGTGCCAGCAGCTCCCCGGGACAAACCTACGAGCAGTACTTC. As protein: CASSSPGQTYEQYF.